The 20 T cell receptor beta chains presented below share a single source sample, sequenced in a study of cytomegalovirus exposure and HLA in healthy donors. The PCR had 60 Vbeta and 13 Jbeta primers. The assay was immunoSEQ multiplex PCR, and TCRdb's table has in-frame clones only and misses some. The table shows 140,000 or so clones, with about 72% occurring only once. The sequencing sample was made of PBMCs. The receptors shown here come from a man between 60 and 70 years old in good health and CMV-seronegative.

The gene calls are TRBV30 and TRBJ1-3, with TRBD1 matching 8 bases. Germline lookup yields CDR1 GTSNPN and CDR2 SVGIG (reference sequence). V trimming: 2 bases; J trimming: 7 bases; junction bases outside the gene matches: 7. This CDR3 comprises 14 residues. CDR3: CAWSLDRAVNTIYF. In nucleotides, the CDR3 is TGTGCCTGGAGTCTGGACAGGGCGGTGAACACCATATATTTT.

This clone was counted a single time. The V call is TRBV7-9, the J call TRBJ2-1, with D uncertain. Germline CDR1 is SEHNR and CDR2 is FQNEAQ (reference sequence). CDR3 size: 12 residues. Trimming cost V 3 bases and J 8 bases, with 8 bases left between them. This CDR3 is CASSFPQDEQFF. The DNA for the CDR3 is TGTGCCAGCAGCTTTCCCCAGGATGAGCAGTTCTTC.

This sequence joins TRBV6-6 and TRBJ2-5, with 7 bases identical to TRBD1. Germline trimming cut 5 bases from V and 2 bases from J; bases unmatched to any gene: 5. The CDR3 loop spans 14 amino acids. Germline CDR1 and CDR2: MNHNY and SVGAGI (reference sequence). The CDR3 sequence is CASSVTGAQETQYF. The CDR3 DNA reads as TGTGCCAGCAGTGTAACAGGGGCACAAGAGACCCAGTACTTC.

V usage is TRBV19 and J usage is TRBJ1-2; 9 bases map to TRBD1. The J segment lost 6 bases and the V segment lost 5 bases, leaving 1 base of the junction unmatched. The CDR3 consists of 12 residues. Germline CDR1 and CDR2: LNHDA and SQIVND (reference sequence). This chain's CDR3 is CASSRDRDGYTF. As DNA, the CDR3 is TGTGCCAGTAGTCGGGACAGGGATGGCTACACCTTC. The full variable domain, in which reference TRBV19 and TRBJ1-2 provide the parts outside the CDR3, is DGGITQSPKYLFRKEGQNVTLSCEQNLNHDAMYWYRQDPGQGLRLIYYSQIVNDFQKGDIAEGYSVSREKKESFPLTVTSAQKNPTAFYLCASSRDRDGYTFGSGTRLTVV.

The chain combines TRBV29-1 with TRBJ2-7; D is uncertain. The germline gives CDR1 SQVTM, CDR2 ANQGSEA. With 4 bases removed from V and 2 bases from J, the gap between germline ends came to 6 bases. The CDR3 spans 11 residues. In DNA, the CDR3 is TGCAGCGTTGCCCAGACCTACGAGCAGTACTTC. Protein sequence: CSVAQTYEQYF.

This chain links TRBV28 with TRBJ2-5; D not resolved. Germline V gene data show CDR1 as MDHEN and CDR2 as SYDVKM. V was trimmed by 1 base and J by 4 bases, leaving 4 bases between them. There are 12 residues in the CDR3. For the CDR3, the DNA is TGTGCCAGCAGTTTATCCCGAGAGACCCAGTACTTC. Translation: CASSLSRETQYF.

The chain links TRBV9 to TRBJ1-1; no clear D. CDR1 SGDLS and CDR2 YYNGEE come from the germline V gene. The ends were cut back, 0 bases at V and 3 bases at J, with 9 bases in the middle. This CDR3 spans 14 amino acids. As DNA, the CDR3 is TGTGCCAGCAGCGTAGGTCAGTCCCACACTGAAGCTTTCTTT. This sequence encodes CASSVGQSHTEAFF.

This chain links TRBV7-3 with TRBJ1-1, with a tentative D call TRBD1 (5 bases). Germline assignment: CDR1 SGHTA and CDR2 FQGTGA. Between the trimmed V and J ends, which lost 3 bases and 4 bases, there was a span of 15 bases. This CDR3 has 15 residues. CDR3 protein: CASSLEGRKGTEAFF. In DNA form, the CDR3 reads TGTGCCAGCAGCTTGGAGGGGAGGAAGGGCACTGAAGCTTTCTTT.

The chain carries TRBV6-4 and TRBJ1-5; no clear D gene. The CDR3 loop spans 13 amino acids. From germline, CDR1 is MRHNA and CDR2 SNTAGT. With 3 bases removed from V and 4 bases from J, the gap between germline ends came to 7 bases. Written as DNA, the CDR3 is TGTGCCAGCAGTGAAGGCAGGAATCAGCCCCAGCATTTT. Amino acids: CASSEGRNQPQHF.

In its sample, this clone was seen once. The chain is built from TRBV6-1 and TRBJ2-7; 9 bases line up with TRBD2. V dropped 0 bases and J dropped 5; count of bases not matched to a gene: 8. This CDR3 spans 16 amino acids. Germline CDR1 MNHNS, CDR2 SASEGT. The CDR3 sequence is CASSEAFGTSLDEQYF. The CDR3 region has the DNA TGTGCCAGCAGTGAAGCTTTCGGGACTAGCCTCGACGAGCAGTACTTC.

The J gene is TRBJ1-4, the V gene TRBV2; maybe TRBD1 (6 bases). This CDR3 is 14 amino acids long. CDR1 is SNHLY, CDR2 FYNNEI, per germline. Trimming removed 2 bases from V and 10 bases from J, with 14 bases in between. CDR3 region: CASSELGAVGKLFF. DNA for the CDR3: TGTGCCAGCAGTGAACTGGGGGCTGTGGGAAAACTGTTTTTT.

This chain links TRBV6-5 with TRBJ1-1; D is possibly TRBD1 (6 bases). Germline CDR1 MNHEY, CDR2 SVGAGI. This CDR3 contains 13 residues. V shed 9 bases and J shed 1 base, with 12 bases lying between them. This chain's CDR3 is CASLRDTNTEAFF. The CDR3 DNA sequence: TGTGCCAGTCTAAGGGACACGAACACTGAAGCTTTCTTT.

V usage is TRBV7-7 and J usage is TRBJ2-1; weak D call: TRBD2 (5 bases). Germline CDR1 is SSHAT and CDR2 is FNYEAQ (reference sequence). The CDR3 consists of 13 residues. Trimming removed 2 bases at V and 6 bases at J, with 8 bases between. The CDR3 nucleotides read TGTGCCAGCAGCTTATATGGAGGCAATGAGCAGTTCTTC. Translated: CASSLYGGNEQFF.

The genes are TRBV10-3 and TRBJ2-2, with D possibly matching TRBD1 (5 bases). In germline, CDR1 is ENHRY, CDR2 SYGVKD. Trimming shortened V by 10 bases and J by 6 bases, and 24 bases separated the two germline ends. The CDR3 totals 16 residues. CDR3 in DNA: TGTGCCACCCACCCTACCACAAAAGGGGAAGCCGGGGAGCTGTTTTTT. It specifies CATHPTTKGEAGELFF.

The chain combines TRBV11-2 with TRBJ1-6, with 7 nucleotides matching TRBD1. V lost 4 bases, J lost 9 bases, and 0 bases stayed unmatched. Germline CDR1 and CDR2: SGHAT and FQNNGV. The CDR3 covers 12 residues. CDR3: CASSSGGSPLHF. As DNA, the CDR3 is TGTGCCAGCAGCTCAGGGGGTTCACCCCTCCACTTT.

A note on this clone: A read error may account for a junction end that differs from germline. The chain uses TRBV28 and TRBJ1-2; weak D call: TRBD1 (5 bases). This CDR3 spans 13 amino acids. Germline V gene data show CDR1 as MDHEN and CDR2 as SYDVKM. The CDR3, as DNA: TGTGCCAGCAGCCGACCGCGGGGGGGGGACGGAAAATTC. Translation gives CASSRPRGGDGKF.

The chain links TRBV5-1 to TRBJ2-2; D possibly corresponds to TRBD2 (5 bases). The germline V gene has CDR1 SGHRS and CDR2 YFSETQ. There are 15 residues in the CDR3. V was pared by 4 bases and J by 6 bases, with 16 bases between. The CDR3 loop is CASSPQTMTPGELFF. The DNA of the CDR3 is TGCGCCAGCAGCCCTCAGACTATGACCCCCGGGGAGCTGTTTTTT.

The V gene is TRBV6-1, the J gene TRBJ2-1; D is perhaps TRBD2 (5 bases). Per germline, CDR1 MNHNS and CDR2 SASEGT. This CDR3 is built from 15 residues. V lost 7 bases and J lost 3, with 16 bases in between. The CDR3 DNA reads TGTGCCAGCAAACGGGAATCACTAAGCTACAATGAGCAGTTCTTC. Protein sequence: CASKRESLSYNEQFF.

The chain has TRBV5-1 and TRBJ1-3, with D unclear. Trimming removed 4 bases at V and 4 bases at J, with 18 bases between. Germline V CDR1 and CDR2: SGHRS, YFSETQ. The CDR3 spans 16 residues. The CDR3 region is CASSRADPREGNTIYF. Written as DNA, the CDR3 is TGCGCCAGCAGCCGCGCGGACCCTAGGGAGGGAAACACCATATATTTT.

The V and J genes are TRBV28 and TRBJ2-2, with 7 nucleotides matching TRBD1. Losses at the gene ends were 4 bases for V and 6 bases for J; bases not matched to a gene: 8. Per germline, CDR1 MDHEN and CDR2 SYDVKM. The CDR3 is made up of 15 amino acids. The CDR3 sequence is CASSYPETGAGELFF. The CDR3 nucleotides are TGTGCCAGCAGTTACCCTGAAACAGGGGCCGGGGAGCTGTTTTTT.